This T cell receptor (beta chain) was obtained from a study of T cells in Graves' hyperthyroidism and ophthalmopathy. Germline V gene lookup returns CDR1 MDHEN and CDR2 SYDVKM. There are 15 residues in the CDR3. Losses at the gene ends were 3 bases for V and 8 bases for J; bases not matched to a gene: 10. The source material, RNA transcripts, was used to amplify TCR beta CDR3 regions. The TCR CDR3 first-round RT-PCR relied on the HTBI primer set. A single record per CDR3 protein comes from TCRdb applying MiXCR to the multiplex PCR reads. The sample contains around 300,000 distinct CDR3 sequences, roughly 13% of which appear only once.

The rearrangement joins TRBV28 to TRBJ2-1; 7 bases map to TRBD2. The sample taken for sequencing was blood. This receptor was taken from a woman between 40 and 50 years old with Graves' ophthalmopathy. The CDR3 DNA is TGTGCCAGCAGTTTGATGGGAGGGCCTTACGATGAGCAGTTCTTC. Its protein product is CASSLMGGPYDEQFF.